The rows below give T cell receptor beta chains drawn from one sample of a study of early T cells in non-severe SARS-CoV-2 infection. MiXCR was run by TCRdb on the 5' RACE reads, yielding one entry per CDR3 protein. The sample lists 42,000 or so distinct CDR3 sequences, 11% seen once, with about a fifth in the top ten. The material sequenced was whole blood. The receptors originated from an adult who was a healthcare worker with PCR-confirmed SARS-CoV-2 infection or an uninfected control (not recorded which). Each CDR3 is given with its conserved first and last residue. Each record gives: CDR3 DNA, CDR3 protein, clone size, J gene, V gene, D gene. The D gene is left open where the match is weak. Clone size is given for some rows only: seen once, a few or many times, or a class if the clone is expanded.

TGTGCCAGCAGTTACCCCGGGAGCGAATGGTTCTTC,CASSYPGSEWFF,few,TRBJ2-1,TRBV6-2/TRBV6-3,NA
TGTGCCAGCAGCCCTGGAACTGTTTTAAACACTGAAGCTTTCTTT,CASSPGTVLNTEAFF,many,TRBJ1-1,TRBV28,NA
TGTGCCAGCAGGCCGGGACAGGGGCTTGAGACCCAGTACTTC,CASRPGQGLETQYF,many,TRBJ2-5,TRBV6-5,TRBD1
TGTGCCAGCAGTCTGGGGGTCCAAGAGACCCAGTACTTC,CASSLGVQETQYF,many,TRBJ2-5,TRBV7-2,NA
TGTGCCAGCAGTATGGCCCCGCCGGGGGATACGCAGTATTTT,CASSMAPPGDTQYF,many,TRBJ2-3,TRBV2,NA
TGTGCCAGCAGCTTAGCTGCGGGTCTTCTAGCGGGAGCGGATGCGGATACGCAGTATTTT,CASSLAAGLLAGADADTQYF,many,TRBJ2-3,TRBV7-6,TRBD2
TGTGCCAGCAGCTTAGATCCTGGCGGGGAGCTGTTTTTT,CASSLDPGGELFF,few,TRBJ2-2,TRBV11-3,NA
TGCAGCGTTATCGGGCTAGCGGAAAAGCAGTTCTTC,CSVIGLAEKQFF,NA,TRBJ2-1,TRBV29-1,TRBD2
TGTGCCAGCAGCTTAGATGGCGGGGGGACAGATACGCAGTATTTT,CASSLDGGGTDTQYF,many,TRBJ2-3,TRBV7-2,TRBD2
TGTGCCACCCAGGGGTTAGACACTGAAGCTTTCTTT,CATQGLDTEAFF,many,TRBJ1-1,TRBV28,NA
TGTGCCAGCAGCTCCGGACAGGGTGGGGCAGATACGCAGTATTTT,CASSSGQGGADTQYF,NA,TRBJ2-3,TRBV6-5,TRBD1
TGTGCCAGCAGCTTTCGACAGGGCCAAGAGACCCAGTACTTC,CASSFRQGQETQYF,many,TRBJ2-5,TRBV7-2,TRBD1
TGTGCCAGCGGCGGACAGGGGGCTGTATCTGGGGCCAACGTCCTGACTTTC,CASGGQGAVSGANVLTF,few,TRBJ2-6,TRBV11-2,TRBD1
TGTACCACAGACAGGGACTACGAGCAGTACTTC,CTTDRDYEQYF,many,TRBJ2-7,TRBV21-1,NA
TGTGCCAGCAGCTTGAACACCGGGGAGCTGTTTTTT,CASSLNTGELFF,NA,TRBJ2-2,TRBV7-3,NA
TGTGCCAGCCTTAATGCCCAGGGGGCCAGCACTGAAGCTTTCTTT,CASLNAQGASTEAFF,NA,TRBJ1-1,TRBV6-1,TRBD1
TGTGCCAGCAGCAGACTAGCCTCTAGCACAGATACGCAGTATTTT,CASSRLASSTDTQYF,NA,TRBJ2-3,TRBV2,TRBD2
TGTGCCAGCTCACCTTTAGGAAGCAATCAGCCCCAGCATTTT,CASSPLGSNQPQHF,many,TRBJ1-5,TRBV18,NA
TGTGCCAGCAGCTTAGAAGGGAGGGCCCTCGCCAATGAGCAGTTCTTC,CASSLEGRALANEQFF,few,TRBJ2-1,TRBV5-6,TRBD2
TGCGCCAGCTCCCTTGGCGGGAGGGCCGAAGATACGCAGTATTTT,CASSLGGRAEDTQYF,many,TRBJ2-3,TRBV5-1,TRBD2
TGTGCCAGCAGGCCTGACAGGGGCCTTTCACCCCTCCACTTT,CASRPDRGLSPLHF,many,TRBJ1-6,TRBV5-4,TRBD1
TGTGCCAGCAGTCGAACTAGCGGGAGCTACTACGAGCAGTACTTC,CASSRTSGSYYEQYF,NA,TRBJ2-7,TRBV2,TRBD2
TGTGCCAGCAGTTTTGGGGGGCAGCGCTACGAGCAGTACTTC,CASSFGGQRYEQYF,many,TRBJ2-7,TRBV28,NA
TGTGCCAGCAGCCACACTGGCGTGGGGCAGGGCAATGGCTACACCTTC,CASSHTGVGQGNGYTF,NA,TRBJ1-2,TRBV27,NA
TGTGCCAGCAGCTTGGGACTGGACAGTTACGAGCAGTACTTC,CASSLGLDSYEQYF,many,TRBJ2-7,TRBV7-8,NA
TGTGCCAGCACTTTGTGGCGACAGGGTGGGGCTGAAGCTTTCTTT,CASTLWRQGGAEAFF,NA,TRBJ1-1,TRBV28,TRBD1
TGCAGTGCTAGAAGACTAGCGGGAGAGAAAGAGACCCAGTACTTC,CSARRLAGEKETQYF,many,TRBJ2-5,TRBV20-1,TRBD2
TGCGCCAGCAGCTTGTCCCCTAGCAGGGTAAACAATGAGCAGTTCTTC,CASSLSPSRVNNEQFF,many,TRBJ2-1,TRBV5-1,NA
TGTGCCAGCAGCCTATGGACTAGCGGGGACTACGAGCAGTACTTC,CASSLWTSGDYEQYF,NA,TRBJ2-7,TRBV3-1,TRBD2
TGTGCCTGGAGTGTAACGGACAGAGGCTACGAGCAGTACTTC,CAWSVTDRGYEQYF,once,TRBJ2-7,TRBV30,NA
TGTGCCAGCAGCCAAGATCGAGCGAATTCACCCCTCCACTTT,CASSQDRANSPLHF,NA,TRBJ1-6,TRBV3-1,NA
TGTGCCAGCAGCCCAACTCTCATGGCGGGACCCTCTAACGAGCAGTACTTC,CASSPTLMAGPSNEQYF,NA,TRBJ2-7,TRBV28,NA
TGTGCCAGCAGCCCCGGACAGCTTAATGAAAAACTGTTTTTT,CASSPGQLNEKLFF,many,TRBJ1-4,TRBV28,NA
TGTGCCAGCAGCCAAGACTACGGGACAAAAACTAAAGCTTTCTTT,CASSQDYGTKTKAFF,NA,TRBJ1-1,TRBV14,NA
TGTGCCAGCAGCTTATATGTCAGGGTCTCCTACAATGAGCAGTTCTTC,CASSLYVRVSYNEQFF,few,TRBJ2-1,TRBV7-9,NA
TGTGCCAGCAGCTTGTCGGCAGTAGATGAAAAACTGTTTTTT,CASSLSAVDEKLFF,NA,TRBJ1-4,TRBV5-4,NA
TGTGCCAGCAGTTTAGTGGGTCACTTGAACACTGAAGCTTTCTTT,CASSLVGHLNTEAFF,many,TRBJ1-1,TRBV27,NA
TGTGCCAGCCAGGGACAGGGAGGCCCCCAAACCTACGAGCAGTACTTC,CASQGQGGPQTYEQYF,once,TRBJ2-7,TRBV28,TRBD1
TGTGCCAGCAGTTACCAAGCGGGAGCGGCAGATACGCAGTATTTT,CASSYQAGAADTQYF,many,TRBJ2-3,TRBV6-6,TRBD2
TGTGCCAGCAGCTTCGGACAGGTACAAGAGACCCAGTACTTC,CASSFGQVQETQYF,many,TRBJ2-5,TRBV7-8,TRBD1
TGTGCCAGCAGCTCCCACGGACTAGCGGGAGGCGGGGCCGGCAATGAGCAGTTCTTC,CASSSHGLAGGGAGNEQFF,many,TRBJ2-1,TRBV7-9,TRBD2
TGTGCCAGCAGTTTGGGGCCTTATGGCTACACCTTC,CASSLGPYGYTF,NA,TRBJ1-2,TRBV28,NA